This T cell receptor beta chain appears in the sequencing data of a study of shared clonotypes between healthy human individuals. Regarding the study as a whole: Clonotype sharing across donors was expected to vary with sequencing depth.

This clone was counted once. Its target is not known. The study separated CD4+ cells into CD45RA+ naive and CD45RA-negative memory subsets. V lost 7 bases, J lost 3 bases, and 13 bases lay in between. This CDR3 is 14 amino acids long. Germline V gene sequence: CDR1 SGHDT, CDR2 YYEEEE. Here immunoSEQ multiplex PCR was the method, and the copy in TCRdb shows in-frame clones only, minus some. The profile shows nearly 1 million clones, approximately 80% of them singletons. The clonotype comes from a man younger than 35 in good health. Sequencing input: memory CD4+ T cells sorted from blood. The subset denotes: CD45RA-negative fraction. V and J are TRBV5-6 and TRBJ2-2, with D possibly matching TRBD1 (6 bases). The CDR3 reads CASGQLGYTGELFF. CDR3 bases: TGTGCCAGCGGACAGCTTGGGTACACCGGGGAGCTGTTTTTT. The entire variable domain, with the rest obtained from reference TRBV5-6 and TRBJ2-2, is as follows: DAGVTQSPTHLIKTRGQQVTLRCSPKSGHDTVSWYQQALGQGPQFIFQYYEEEERQRGNFPDRFSGHQFPNYSSELNVNALLLGDSALYLCASGQLGYTGELFFGEGSRLTVL.